This T cell receptor beta chain was recovered during a study of blood T cell repertoires in COVID-19. Assay used: immunoSEQ multiplex PCR; TCRdb lists only in-frame clones, some missing. The repertoire holds 150,000 to 200,000 clones, with 94% as singletons. V was pared by 5 bases and J by 4 bases, with 12 bases of the junction left unmatched. The CDR3 covers 16 residues. In germline, CDR1 is SSHAT, CDR2 FNYEAQ (reference sequence). The chain uses TRBV7-7 and TRBJ2-3, with 7 positions matching TRBD1. Material: peripheral blood. This TCR was sampled from a man between 25 and 39 years old with COVID-19, enrolled during active disease. The CDR3 DNA follows: TGTGCCAGCAGCCCCCGACAGGGCCTTGGTGCAGATACGCAGTATTTT. It yields the protein CASSPRQGLGADTQYF.